The T cell receptor beta chain described here comes from a study of cytomegalovirus exposure and HLA in healthy donors. In the PCR, 60 Vbeta and 13 Jbeta primers were used. Original analysis: Later analysis identified some 88 million unique TCR beta chains, approximately 10 million shared. Measured with immunoSEQ multiplex PCR; TCRdb has only the in-frame clones, and not every one. V and J calls and clone size follow that table, whereas D and trimming were derived from the DNA. The profile shows fewer than 200,000 clones, 80% of them singletons. As regards this clone: Its antigen is as yet unknown.

Study-wide points: In a later analysis, across HLA loci, associated TCR counts were highest for DRB1, lowest for HLA-C. Sequencing probably produced one cluster of sequence variants that were highly shared.

There were likely unrecorded immune exposures, though donors were nominally healthy when sampled. This clonotype was sampled from a boy aged 5-17 years in good health and CMV-seronegative. The specimen sequenced was PBMCs.

CDR3 in DNA: TGTGCCAGCTCACCTGGGACTAGCGGGGCTATTAGCACAGATACGCAGTATTTT. It yields the protein CASSPGTSGAISTDTQYF. This rearrangement joins TRBV18 to TRBJ2-3; 13 bases match TRBD2. V was clipped by 3 bases and J by 0 bases; unmatched bases: 6. The CDR3 is made up of 18 amino acids. Per germline, CDR1 KGHSH and CDR2 LQKENI. The complete variable domain, with remaining parts taken from reference TRBV18 and TRBJ2-3, reads NAGVMQNPRHLVRRRGQEARLRCSPMKGHSHVYWYRQLPEEGLKFMVYLQKENIIDESGMPKERFSAEFPKEGPSILRIQQVVRGDSAAYFCASSPGTSGAISTDTQYFGPGTRLTVL.